The entry that follows covers one TCR beta chain sequence. The data are from a study of glioma-infiltrating T cells. TCR alpha and beta CDR3 regions were amplified from RNA using iRepertoire nested multiplex PCR. TCRdb used MiXCR to reprocess the multiplex PCR reads, holding one entry per CDR3 protein. The data show fewer than 250,000 distinct CDR3 sequences, about 32% seen once. The germline V gene has CDR1 LGHNA and CDR2 YNFKEQ. Germline trimming cut 6 bases from V and 8 bases from J; bases unmatched to any gene: 10. There are 15 residues in the CDR3. The sequenced sample was glioma tissue, nonneoplastic brain tissue, or PBMCs (not recorded which). This chain connects TRBV4-2 to TRBJ2-1; 10 positions match TRBD2. This receptor was taken from a human donor with low-grade glioma or glioblastoma, undergoing nonglioma brain surgery, or in good health (not recorded which). The CDR3, as DNA: TGTGCCAGCAGGGTAGCGGGAGGTTCGTCCCATGAGCAGTTCTTC. Translation gives CASRVAGGSSHEQFF.